This T cell receptor beta chain stems from a study of vaccination and CD4 T cells after COVID-19. Oncomine TCR Beta short-read sequencing was applied to DNA from cultured CD4+ T cells. TCRdb reanalysed the PCR reads using MiXCR and keeps one entry per CDR3 protein. The table shows more than 15,000 distinct CDR3 sequences, with under 60% occurring only once. The length of the CDR3 is 13 residues. Germline V lookup: CDR1 DFQATT, CDR2 SNEGSKA (reference sequence). Trimming removed 3 bases at V and 3 bases at J, with 11 bases between. Treatment denoted: roughly 10-day PBMC culture with coronavirus spike peptide pools or control peptides (ViraFEST assay). Half-medium changes with fresh IL-2 medium occurred on days 3 and 7. Concerning this clonotype itself: Antigen unknown.

This sequence was found in a human donor who had recovered from COVID-19. Sequencing was carried out using CD4+ T cells from blood, cultured in vitro. This rearrangement joins TRBV20-1 to TRBJ1-1; no reliable D call. The CDR3 sequence: CSASLALDTEAFF. In nucleotides, the CDR3 is TGCAGTGCTAGTCTAGCCCTTGACACTGAAGCTTTCTTT.